This TCR beta chain was identified in a study of cytomegalovirus exposure and HLA in healthy donors. Study context: From donors who were HLA-typed, an early data release held approximately 91 million unique TCRs.

CDR1 MNHEY and CDR2 SMNVEV come from the germline V gene (reference sequence). CDR3 size: 13 residues. The PCR ran on 60 Vbeta and 13 Jbeta primers. Libraries were prepared by immunoSEQ multiplex PCR; TCRdb keeps only in-frame clonotypes and omits some of them. The sample has 200,000 to 250,000 clones; approximately 90% are singletons. The chain joins TRBV27 to TRBJ2-5, with D uncertain. The DNA end is more similar to TRBJ2-7, so the J call may be wrong. Sequenced sample: PBMCs. This receptor was identified in a woman younger than 30 in good health and CMV-seronegative. The CDR3 coding sequence is TGTGCCAGCAGTTTAAGGATTAGCTACGAGCAGTACTTC. Protein product: CASSLRISYEQYF.